One sample yielded the 19 T cell receptor beta chains listed below, sequenced in a study of chemoradiotherapy in HPV16-positive cancers. Clones were read by immunoSEQ multiplex PCR, and TCRdb kept only the in-frame ones, dropping some. The sample contains 6,000 to 9,500 clones, roughly 70% of which appear only once. The material sequenced was tumor tissue, taken from a patient who underwent chemoradiotherapy. The receptors were sampled from a human donor with HPV-associated anogenital cancer.

This chain connects TRBV6-1 to TRBJ2-2; no firm D call. CDR3 length: 12 amino acids. CDR1 is MNHNS, CDR2 SASEGT, per germline. V lost 7 bases and J 7 bases, leaving 10 bases between the germline ends. CDR3 residues: CASTSRHGELFF. CDR3 nucleotides: TGTGCCAGCACTAGTCGCCACGGGGAGCTGTTTTTT.

This clone was detected a few times. The chain employs TRBV7-3 and TRBJ2-3; D gene ambiguous. Germline CDR1 is SGHTA and CDR2 is FQGTGA. This CDR3 is built from 13 residues. The germline V and J ends were trimmed by 5 bases and 2 bases, with 8 bases remaining between them. The CDR3 sequence: CASSLGFTDTQYF. The DNA of the CDR3 is TGTGCCAGCAGCCTTGGTTTCACAGATACGCAGTATTTT.

J is TRBJ1-2 and V is TRBV19; D possibly corresponds to TRBD1 (6 bases). Germline V gene data show CDR1 as LNHDA and CDR2 as SQIVND (reference sequence). The CDR3 length is 12 residues. V lost 3 bases and J lost 6, with 8 bases in between. The CDR3 region is CASSITGNGYTF. CDR3 sequence (DNA): TGTGCCAGTAGTATCACAGGGAATGGCTACACCTTC.

The rearrangement joins TRBV6-1 to TRBJ2-5; D ambiguous. Germline CDR1 reads MNHNS; CDR2 reads SASEGT. The CDR3 loop spans 13 amino acids. Trimming stripped 6 bases from V and 1 base from J, with 9 bases between. DNA for the CDR3: TGTGCCAGCAGGGTCCGACTCCAAGAGACCCAGTACTTC. Its protein is CASRVRLQETQYF.

The table lists this clone with a count of one. The chain joins TRBV9 to TRBJ2-7, with no clear D. The V end was cut by 0 bases, the J end by 2 bases, with 9 bases between. Germline lookup yields CDR1 SGDLS and CDR2 YYNGEE. This CDR3 has 14 amino acids. The chain's CDR3 is CASSVAGEAYEQYF. In DNA form, the CDR3 reads TGTGCCAGCAGCGTAGCGGGCGAAGCCTACGAGCAGTACTTC.

This chain links TRBV9 with TRBJ2-3; a possible D gene is TRBD2 (6 bases). The CDR3 has 15 residues. The germline gives CDR1 SGDLS, CDR2 YYNGEE. Trimming took 4 bases from V and 8 from J, leaving 20 bases between them. This CDR3 is CASSPTTSLSGTQYF. The CDR3 region has the DNA TGTGCCAGCAGCCCGACGACTAGTTTGAGCGGTACGCAGTATTTT.

This sequence joins TRBV5-1 and TRBJ1-2; no firm D call. Looked up from germline, CDR1 is SGHRS and CDR2 is YFSETQ. V was trimmed by 0 bases and J by 8 bases, leaving 11 bases between them. The CDR3 runs to 13 residues. CDR3 sequence (DNA): TGCGCCAGCAGCTTGGCCGGATCGAGAGGCTACACCTTC. Encoded protein: CASSLAGSRGYTF.

As regards this clone: The sample holds other DNA sequences that translate to the same CDR3. The chain has TRBV27 and TRBJ1-1, with D unresolved. Germline assignment: CDR1 MNHEY and CDR2 SMNVEV (reference sequence). CDR3 length: 14 amino acids. The V gene lost 0 bases and the J gene lost 0 bases, with 5 bases spanning the gap. The CDR3 nucleotides read TGTGCCAGCAGTTTATCGGGAATGAACACTGAAGCTTTCTTT. Translated: CASSLSGMNTEAFF.

The chain is built from TRBV18 and TRBJ2-5; 7 nucleotides match TRBD1. Germline assignment: CDR1 KGHSH and CDR2 LQKENI. With V trimmed by 3 bases and J by 1 base, 5 bases remained unmatched. The CDR3 is 15 residues long. CDR3 residues: CASSPPAGGQETQYF. CDR3 DNA sequence: TGTGCCAGCTCACCCCCCGCAGGGGGCCAAGAGACCCAGTACTTC.

The chain couples TRBV5-1 to TRBJ2-5, with no clear D. Looked up from germline, CDR1 is SGHRS and CDR2 is YFSETQ. V lost 0 bases, J lost 7 bases, and 7 bases lay in between. The length of the CDR3 is 12 residues. The CDR3, as DNA: TGCGCCAGCAGCTTGGCCCCGCGGACCCAGTACTTC. The encoded protein is CASSLAPRTQYF.

This chain connects TRBV5-1 to TRBJ2-7, with unresolved D. CDR1 is SGHRS and CDR2 is YFSETQ in the germline V gene. V was trimmed by 0 bases and J by 6 bases, leaving 10 bases between them. The CDR3 runs 13 residues. The CDR3 nucleotides are TGCGCCAGCAGCTTGGCCGGTGTTCGCGAGCAGTACTTC. Translating it yields CASSLAGVREQYF.

The CDR3 spells CASNSESMRPQHF. Written as DNA, the CDR3 is TGTGCCAGCAACTCAGAGTCTATGAGGCCCCAGCATTTT. The J gene is TRBJ1-5, the V gene TRBV6-1; no reliable D call. CDR3 length: 13 amino acids. With 7 bases removed from V and 9 bases from J, the gap between germline ends came to 16 bases. The germline V gene has CDR1 MNHNS and CDR2 SASEGT.

This clone was counted only a few times. As DNA, the CDR3 is TGTGCCAGCAGCCTGGGGGACTCCGTGGGGCAGTATTTT. Protein sequence: CASSLGDSVGQYF. This chain links TRBV7-3 with TRBJ2-3; possible D gene TRBD2, 6 bases. The CDR3 loop spans 13 amino acids. Trimming took 5 bases from V and 11 from J, leaving 17 bases between them. In germline, CDR1 is SGHTA, CDR2 FQGTGA.

The chain recombines TRBV5-1 with TRBJ1-1; no clear D. Germline loops: CDR1 SGHRS, CDR2 YFSETQ. V was shortened by 4 bases and J by 2 bases, with 12 bases between the two germline ends. The CDR3 is made up of 14 amino acids. CDR3 coding DNA: TGCGCCAGCAGCCCGGATGGCGGAAACACTGAAGCTTTCTTT. Translating it yields CASSPDGGNTEAFF.

The J gene is TRBJ1-4, the V gene TRBV4-1; TRBD1 agrees at 9 bases. Per the germline V gene, CDR1 is MGHRA and CDR2 is YSYEKL. This CDR3 region has 16 residues. V trimming: 3 bases; J trimming: 6 bases; junction bases outside the gene matches: 8. The CDR3 nucleotides read TGCGCCAGCAGCCAGTCAACCGGGACAGGGTATGAAAAACTGTTTTTT. Its protein is CASSQSTGTGYEKLFF.

The CDR3 is CASSLEGLYGYTF. CDR3 nucleotides: TGTGCCAGCAGCTTAGAGGGTCTGTATGGCTACACCTTC. The chain uses TRBV7-9 and TRBJ1-2; D unclear. This CDR3 contains 13 residues. The germline V and J ends were trimmed by 1 base and 5 bases, with 8 bases remaining between them. Germline CDR1 SEHNR, CDR2 FQNEAQ (reference sequence).

This chain joins TRBV29-1 and TRBJ2-5, with D maybe TRBD2 (6 bases). V was cut by 3 bases and J by 7 bases, with 15 bases left in between. The CDR3 is 13 amino acids. Looked up from germline, CDR1 is SQVTM and CDR2 is ANQGSEA. The CDR3 sequence is CSVDRTTEGTQYF. The CDR3, as DNA: TGCAGCGTTGATCGGACTACCGAAGGGACCCAGTACTTC. The full variable domain, in which reference TRBV29-1 and TRBJ2-5 provide the parts outside the CDR3, is SAVISQKPSRDICQRGTSLTIQCQVDSQVTMMFWYRQQPGQSLTLIATANQGSEATYESGFVIDKFPISRPNLTFSTLTVSNMSPEDSSIYLCSVDRTTEGTQYFGPGTRLLVL.

V gene TRBV19 combines with J gene TRBJ2-6; D assignment may be TRBD1 or TRBD2 (6 bases each). There are 19 residues in the CDR3. With 1 base removed from V and 1 base from J, the gap between germline ends came to 17 bases. Germline lookup yields CDR1 LNHDA and CDR2 SQIVND (reference sequence). CDR3 nucleotides: TGTGCCAGTAGTATAGGGGGGGCAGGGCGCCTTTCTGGGGCCAACGTCCTGACTTTC. This codes for CASSIGGAGRLSGANVLTF.

This clone was counted only a few times. The chain couples TRBV7-7 to TRBJ2-3; D is uncertain. CDR1 and CDR2 from the germline V gene are SSHAT and FNYEAQ (reference sequence). V was shortened by 5 bases and J by 4 bases, with 7 bases between the two germline ends. The CDR3 consists of 12 residues. Here the CDR3 reads CASSPIADTQYF. CDR3 bases: TGTGCCAGCAGCCCCATAGCAGATACGCAGTATTTT.